The clone carrying this T cell receptor beta chain was recorded at least ten times. With 6 bases removed from V and 2 bases from J, the gap between germline ends came to 8 bases. CDR3 length: 12 amino acids. CDR1 is SQVTM, CDR2 ANQGSEA, per germline. The data originate from a study of early T cells in non-severe SARS-CoV-2 infection. MiXCR, applied by TCRdb to the 5' RACE reads, yields one record per CDR3 protein. The table records about 100,000 distinct CDR3 sequences, roughly an eighth of them present only once. Sequencing was done on a sample of whole blood. The chain recombines TRBV29-1 with TRBJ1-3, with D maybe TRBD1 (5 bases). This sequence was found in an adult who was a healthcare worker with PCR-confirmed SARS-CoV-2 infection or an uninfected control (not recorded which). The CDR3 sequence is CSVTGPGNTIYF. The CDR3 coding sequence is TGCAGCGTCACGGGACCTGGAAACACCATATATTTT.